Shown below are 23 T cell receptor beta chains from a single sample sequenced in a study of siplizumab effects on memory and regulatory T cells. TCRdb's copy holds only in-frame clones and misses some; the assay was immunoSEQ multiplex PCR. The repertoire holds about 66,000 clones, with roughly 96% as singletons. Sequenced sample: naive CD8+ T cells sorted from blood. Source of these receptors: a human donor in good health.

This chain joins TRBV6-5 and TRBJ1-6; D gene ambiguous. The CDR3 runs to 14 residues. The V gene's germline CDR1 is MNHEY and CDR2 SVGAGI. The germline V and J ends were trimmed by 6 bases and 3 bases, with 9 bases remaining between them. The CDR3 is CASSPAFYNSPLHF. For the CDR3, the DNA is TGTGCCAGCAGCCCGGCCTTCTATAATTCACCCCTCCACTTT.

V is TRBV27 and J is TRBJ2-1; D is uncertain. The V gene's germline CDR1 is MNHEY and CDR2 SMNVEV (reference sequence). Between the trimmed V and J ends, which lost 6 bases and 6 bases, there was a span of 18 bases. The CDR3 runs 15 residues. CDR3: CASRFGPADVNEQFF. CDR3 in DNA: TGTGCCAGCAGGTTCGGCCCCGCCGACGTCAATGAGCAGTTCTTC.

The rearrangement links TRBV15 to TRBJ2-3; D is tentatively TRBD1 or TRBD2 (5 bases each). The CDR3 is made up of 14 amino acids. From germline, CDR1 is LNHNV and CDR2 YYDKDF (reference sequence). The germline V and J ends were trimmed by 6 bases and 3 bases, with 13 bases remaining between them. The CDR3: CATSGRDGTDTQYF. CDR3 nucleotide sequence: TGTGCCACCAGTGGAAGGGACGGAACAGATACGCAGTATTTT.

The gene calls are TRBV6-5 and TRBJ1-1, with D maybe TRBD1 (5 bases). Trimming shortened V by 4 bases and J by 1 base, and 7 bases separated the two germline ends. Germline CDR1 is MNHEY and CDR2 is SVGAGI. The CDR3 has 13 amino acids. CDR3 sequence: CASSWGGNTEAFF. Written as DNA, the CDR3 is TGTGCCAGCAGTTGGGGGGGGAACACTGAAGCTTTCTTT.

CDR3 DNA: TGTGCCAGTAGTATTTTAGCGGACCTCTACAATGAGCAGTTCTTC. This sequence encodes CASSILADLYNEQFF. This chain uses TRBV19 with TRBJ2-1; TRBD2 might be the D (6 bases). In germline, CDR1 is LNHDA, CDR2 SQIVND (reference sequence). The V gene lost 3 bases and the J gene lost 3 bases, with 12 bases spanning the gap. CDR3 length equals 15 residues.

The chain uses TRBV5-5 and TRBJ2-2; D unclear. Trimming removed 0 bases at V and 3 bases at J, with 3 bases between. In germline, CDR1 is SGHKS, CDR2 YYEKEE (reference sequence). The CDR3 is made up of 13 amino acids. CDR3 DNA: TGTGCCAGCAGCTTGGGGGACACCGGGGAGCTGTTTTTT. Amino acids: CASSLGDTGELFF. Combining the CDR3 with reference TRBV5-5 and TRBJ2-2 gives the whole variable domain DAGVTQSPTHLIKTRGQQVTLRCSPISGHKSVSWYQQVLGQGPQFIFQYYEKEERGRGNFPDRFSARQFPNYSSELNVNALLLGDSALYLCASSLGDTGELFFGEGSRLTVL.

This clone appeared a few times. In nucleotides, the CDR3 is TGTGCCAGCAGCTCCGGACAGGGGAATAATTATGGCTACACCTTC. Amino acid sequence: CASSSGQGNNYGYTF. The chain couples TRBV11-2 to TRBJ1-2; 9 bases are shared with TRBD1. Germline assignment: CDR1 SGHAT and CDR2 FQNNGV. This CDR3 has 15 amino acids. The junction had 8 bases not matched to a gene; V was cut back by 4 bases and J by 5 bases.

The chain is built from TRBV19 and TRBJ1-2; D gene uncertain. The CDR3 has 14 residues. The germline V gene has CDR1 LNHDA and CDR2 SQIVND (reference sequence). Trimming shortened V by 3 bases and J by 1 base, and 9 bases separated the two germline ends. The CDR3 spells CASSILAYNYGYTF. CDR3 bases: TGTGCCAGTAGTATTCTGGCTTATAACTATGGCTACACCTTC.

The CDR3 here is CASRDRGVIEQYF. The CDR3 DNA is TGTGCCAGTCGCGACAGGGGAGTTATAGAGCAGTACTTC. This chain links TRBV25-1 with TRBJ2-7; 8 bases line up with TRBD1. CDR1 is MGHDK and CDR2 is SYGVNS in the germline V gene. The V segment lost 9 bases and the J segment 7 bases; nucleotides outside the gene matches: 11. This CDR3 contains 13 residues.

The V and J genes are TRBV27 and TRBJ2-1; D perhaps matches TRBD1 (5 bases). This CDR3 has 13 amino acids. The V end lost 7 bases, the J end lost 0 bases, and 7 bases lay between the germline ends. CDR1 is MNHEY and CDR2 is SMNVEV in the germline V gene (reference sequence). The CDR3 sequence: CASTGNSYNEQFF. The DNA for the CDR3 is TGTGCCAGCACAGGGAACTCCTACAATGAGCAGTTCTTC.

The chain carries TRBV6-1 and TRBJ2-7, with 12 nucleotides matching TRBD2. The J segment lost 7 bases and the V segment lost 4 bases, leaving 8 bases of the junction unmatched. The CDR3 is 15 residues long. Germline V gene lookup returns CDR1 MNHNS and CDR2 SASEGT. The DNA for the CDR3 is TGTGCCAGCAGTGTCCTAGCGGGGGGGCCAGGAGAGCAGTACTTC. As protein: CASSVLAGGPGEQYF.

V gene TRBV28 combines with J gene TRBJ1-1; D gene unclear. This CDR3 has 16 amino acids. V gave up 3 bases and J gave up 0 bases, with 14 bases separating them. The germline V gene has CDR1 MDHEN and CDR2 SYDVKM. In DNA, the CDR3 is TGTGCCAGCAGTTTCCCCTCCTTCGCCATGAACACTGAAGCTTTCTTT. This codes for CASSFPSFAMNTEAFF.

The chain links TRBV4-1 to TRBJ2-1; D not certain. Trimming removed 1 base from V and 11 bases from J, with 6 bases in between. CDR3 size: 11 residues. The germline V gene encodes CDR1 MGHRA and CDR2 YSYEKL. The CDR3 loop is CASSQGDKQFF. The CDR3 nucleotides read TGCGCCAGCAGCCAAGGGGATAAGCAGTTCTTC.

The DNA for the CDR3 is TGCGCCAGCAGTCAGGATCGGACAGGGGGCTACACCGGGGAGCTGTTTTTT. Residues: CASSQDRTGGYTGELFF. The V call is TRBV23-1, the J call TRBJ2-2; 11 bases agree with TRBD1. TRBV23-1 is identified as an open reading frame with a role that is uncertain. The CDR3 spans 17 residues. V lost 3 bases, J lost 3 bases, and 6 bases stayed unmatched.

The DNA for the CDR3 is TGCGCCAGCAGCTGGGCAGTGAACACTGAAGCTTTCTTT. This translates into CASSWAVNTEAFF. The chain uses TRBV5-1 and TRBJ1-1, with D unresolved. The CDR3 has 13 amino acids. V was clipped by 3 bases and J by 0 bases, with 6 bases between them. Germline lookup yields CDR1 SGHRS and CDR2 YFSETQ.

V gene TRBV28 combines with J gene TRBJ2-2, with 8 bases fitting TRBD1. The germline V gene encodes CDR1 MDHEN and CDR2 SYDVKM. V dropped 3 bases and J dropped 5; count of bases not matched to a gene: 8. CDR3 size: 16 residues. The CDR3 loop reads CASSFPPDRETGELFF. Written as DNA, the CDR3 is TGTGCCAGCAGTTTTCCCCCGGACAGGGAGACCGGGGAGCTGTTTTTT.

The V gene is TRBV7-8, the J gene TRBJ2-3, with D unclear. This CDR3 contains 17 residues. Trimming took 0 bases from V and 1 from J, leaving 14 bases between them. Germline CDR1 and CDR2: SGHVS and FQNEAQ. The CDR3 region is CASSLALSPYGTDTQYF. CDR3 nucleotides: TGTGCCAGCAGCTTAGCGCTAAGTCCCTATGGCACAGATACGCAGTATTTT.

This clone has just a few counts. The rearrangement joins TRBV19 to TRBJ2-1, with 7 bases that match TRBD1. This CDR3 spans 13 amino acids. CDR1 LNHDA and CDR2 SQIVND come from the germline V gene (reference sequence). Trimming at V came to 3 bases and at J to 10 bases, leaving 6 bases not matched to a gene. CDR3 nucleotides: TGTGCCAGTAGTATGACAGGGCCCAGGGAGCAGTTCTTC. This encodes CASSMTGPREQFF.

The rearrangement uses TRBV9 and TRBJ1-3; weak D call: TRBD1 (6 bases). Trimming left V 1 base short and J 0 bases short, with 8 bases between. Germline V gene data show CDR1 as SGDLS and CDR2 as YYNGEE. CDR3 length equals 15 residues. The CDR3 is CASSVTGNSGNTIYF. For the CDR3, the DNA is TGTGCCAGCAGCGTAACAGGGAACTCTGGAAACACCATATATTTT. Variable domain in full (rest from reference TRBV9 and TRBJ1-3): DSGVTQTPKHLITATGQRVTLRCSPRSGDLSVYWYQQSLDQGLQFLIQYYNGEERAKGNILERFSAQQFPDLHSELNLSSLELGDSALYFCASSVTGNSGNTIYFGEGSWLTVV.

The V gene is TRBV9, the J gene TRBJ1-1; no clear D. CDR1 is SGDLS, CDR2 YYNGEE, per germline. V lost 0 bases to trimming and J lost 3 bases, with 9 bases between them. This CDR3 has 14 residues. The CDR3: CASSVGRSDTEAFF. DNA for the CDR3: TGTGCCAGCAGCGTAGGGAGATCGGACACTGAAGCTTTCTTT. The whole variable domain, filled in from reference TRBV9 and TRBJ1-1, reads DSGVTQTPKHLITATGQRVTLRCSPRSGDLSVYWYQQSLDQGLQFLIQYYNGEERAKGNILERFSAQQFPDLHSELNLSSLELGDSALYFCASSVGRSDTEAFFGQGTRLTVV.

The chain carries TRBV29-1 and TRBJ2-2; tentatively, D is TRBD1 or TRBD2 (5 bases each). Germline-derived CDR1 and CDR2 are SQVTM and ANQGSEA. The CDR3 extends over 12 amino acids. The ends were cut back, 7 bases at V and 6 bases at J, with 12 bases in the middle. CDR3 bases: TGCAGCGCCGAGACAGCGGCCGGGGAGCTGTTTTTT. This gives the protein CSAETAAGELFF.

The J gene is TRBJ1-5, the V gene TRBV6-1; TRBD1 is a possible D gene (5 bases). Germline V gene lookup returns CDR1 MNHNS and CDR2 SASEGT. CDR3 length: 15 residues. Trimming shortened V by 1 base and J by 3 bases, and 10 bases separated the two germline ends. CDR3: CASSEDRLPNQPQHF. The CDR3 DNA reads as TGTGCCAGCAGTGAAGACAGGTTACCCAATCAGCCCCAGCATTTT.

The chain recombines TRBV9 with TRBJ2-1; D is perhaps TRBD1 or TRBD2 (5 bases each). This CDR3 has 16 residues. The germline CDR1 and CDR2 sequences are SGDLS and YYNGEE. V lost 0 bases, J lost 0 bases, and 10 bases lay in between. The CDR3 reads CASSVEERGSYNEQFF. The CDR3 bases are TGTGCCAGCAGCGTAGAGGAGAGGGGCTCCTACAATGAGCAGTTCTTC.